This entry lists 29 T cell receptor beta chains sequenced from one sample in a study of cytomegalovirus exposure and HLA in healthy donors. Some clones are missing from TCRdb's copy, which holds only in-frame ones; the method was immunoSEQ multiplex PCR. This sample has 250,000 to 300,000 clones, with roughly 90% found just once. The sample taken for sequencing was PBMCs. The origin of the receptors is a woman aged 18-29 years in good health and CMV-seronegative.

CDR3 in DNA: TGTGCCAGTAGGAGGGCGGGACAGGGTACCGGGGAGCTGTTTTTT. Translating it yields CASRRAGQGTGELFF. The chain recombines TRBV19 with TRBJ2-2; 9 nucleotides agree with TRBD1. This CDR3 is 15 amino acids long. Germline CDR1 reads LNHDA; CDR2 reads SQIVND (reference sequence). Trimming at V came to 6 bases and at J to 5 bases, leaving 7 bases not matched to a gene.

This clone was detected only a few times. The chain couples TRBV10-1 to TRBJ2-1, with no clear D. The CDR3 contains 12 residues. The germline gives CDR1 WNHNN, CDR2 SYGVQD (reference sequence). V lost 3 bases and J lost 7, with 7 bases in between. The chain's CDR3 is CASSDTVNEQFF. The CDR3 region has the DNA TGCGCCAGCAGTGACACAGTGAATGAGCAGTTCTTC.

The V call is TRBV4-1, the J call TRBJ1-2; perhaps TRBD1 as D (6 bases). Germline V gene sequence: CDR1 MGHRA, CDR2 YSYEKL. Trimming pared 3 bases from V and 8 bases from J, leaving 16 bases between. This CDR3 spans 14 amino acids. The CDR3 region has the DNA TGCGCCAGCAGCCAGGAGGTAGACAGGTACGGCTACACCTTC. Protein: CASSQEVDRYGYTF.

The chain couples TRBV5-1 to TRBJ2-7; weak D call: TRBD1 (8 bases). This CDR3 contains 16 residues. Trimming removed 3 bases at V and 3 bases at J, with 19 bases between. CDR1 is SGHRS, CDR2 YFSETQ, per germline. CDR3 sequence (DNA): TGCGCCAGCAGCTGGGGAAGGACAGGGAGGGGCTACGAGCAGTACTTC. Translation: CASSWGRTGRGYEQYF.

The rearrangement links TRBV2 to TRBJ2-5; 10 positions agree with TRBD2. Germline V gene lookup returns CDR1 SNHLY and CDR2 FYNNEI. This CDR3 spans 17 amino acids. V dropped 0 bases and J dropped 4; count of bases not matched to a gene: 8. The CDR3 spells CASSEARAAGGRETQYF. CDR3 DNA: TGTGCCAGCAGTGAAGCGAGGGCAGCGGGGGGGAGAGAGACCCAGTACTTC.

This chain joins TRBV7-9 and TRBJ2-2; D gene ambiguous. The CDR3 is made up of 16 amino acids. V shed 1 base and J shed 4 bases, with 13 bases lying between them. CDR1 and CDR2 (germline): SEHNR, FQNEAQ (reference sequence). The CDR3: CASSLDLEPGTGELFF. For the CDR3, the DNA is TGTGCCAGCAGCTTAGACCTAGAGCCCGGCACCGGGGAGCTGTTTTTT.

In nucleotides, the CDR3 is TGTGCCAGCAGTTACCTGGGGACAGGGAAAAACTATGGCTACACCTTC. Encoded protein: CASSYLGTGKNYGYTF. This chain joins TRBV6-6 and TRBJ1-2, with TRBD1 matching over 9 bases. Looked up from germline, CDR1 is MNHNY and CDR2 is SVGAGI (reference sequence). Trimming cost V 2 bases and J 2 bases; bases outside gene matches: 6. CDR3 length: 16 residues.

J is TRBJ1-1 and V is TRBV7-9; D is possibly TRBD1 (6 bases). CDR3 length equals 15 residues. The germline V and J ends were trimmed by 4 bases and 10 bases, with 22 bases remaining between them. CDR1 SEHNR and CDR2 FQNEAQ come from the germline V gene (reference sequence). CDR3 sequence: CASSSVGQAVGAAFF. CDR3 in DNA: TGTGCCAGCAGCTCCGTGGGGCAGGCGGTGGGGGCAGCTTTCTTT.

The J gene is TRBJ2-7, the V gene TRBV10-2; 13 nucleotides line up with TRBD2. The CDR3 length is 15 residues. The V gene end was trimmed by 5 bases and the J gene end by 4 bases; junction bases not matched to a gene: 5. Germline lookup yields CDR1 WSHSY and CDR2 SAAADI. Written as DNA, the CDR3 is TGCGCCAGCAGTTTCGGGACTAGCGGGGATTACGAGCAGTACGTC. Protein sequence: CASSFGTSGDYEQYV.

The CDR3 region is CASSVGPTSGPSEQYF. CDR3 bases: TGTGCCAGCAGCGTAGGTCCGACTAGCGGGCCGTCCGAGCAGTACTTC. The rearrangement joins TRBV9 to TRBJ2-7; 10 bases agree with TRBD2. Germline lookup yields CDR1 SGDLS and CDR2 YYNGEE. The trim removed 0 bases at V and 6 bases at J, leaving 9 bases unmatched. The CDR3 spans 16 residues.

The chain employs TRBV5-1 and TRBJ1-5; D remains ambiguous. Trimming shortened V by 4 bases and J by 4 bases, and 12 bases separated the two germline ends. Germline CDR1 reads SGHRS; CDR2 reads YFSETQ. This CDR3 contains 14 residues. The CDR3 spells CASSPIGGNQPQHF. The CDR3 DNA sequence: TGCGCCAGCAGCCCCATAGGAGGGAATCAGCCCCAGCATTTT. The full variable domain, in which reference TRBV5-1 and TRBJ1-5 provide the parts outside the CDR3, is KAGVTQTPRYLIKTRGQQVTLSCSPISGHRSVSWYQQTPGQGLQFLFEYFSETQRNKGNFPGRFSGRQFSNSRSEMNVSTLELGDSALYLCASSPIGGNQPQHFGDGTRLSIL.

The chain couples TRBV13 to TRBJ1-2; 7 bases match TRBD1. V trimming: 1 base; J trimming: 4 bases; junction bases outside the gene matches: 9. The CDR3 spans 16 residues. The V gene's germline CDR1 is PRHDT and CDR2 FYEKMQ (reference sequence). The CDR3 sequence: CASSLVGPGQSYGYTF. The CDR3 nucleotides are TGTGCCAGCAGCTTAGTCGGCCCGGGACAGAGCTATGGCTACACCTTC.

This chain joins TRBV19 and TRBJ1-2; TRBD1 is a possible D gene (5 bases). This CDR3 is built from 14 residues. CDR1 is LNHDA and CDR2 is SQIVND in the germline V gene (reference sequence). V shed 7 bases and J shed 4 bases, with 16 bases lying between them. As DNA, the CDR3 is TGTGCCAGTATTGCGACGGGGACTGGCTATGGCTACACCTTC. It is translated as CASIATGTGYGYTF.

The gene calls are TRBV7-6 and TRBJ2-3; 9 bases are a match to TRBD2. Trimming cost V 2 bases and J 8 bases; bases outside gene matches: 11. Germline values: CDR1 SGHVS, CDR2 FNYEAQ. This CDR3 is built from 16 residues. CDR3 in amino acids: CASSLSSAGGMFTQYF. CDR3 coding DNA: TGTGCCAGCAGCTTATCTTCAGCGGGGGGTATGTTTACGCAGTATTTT.

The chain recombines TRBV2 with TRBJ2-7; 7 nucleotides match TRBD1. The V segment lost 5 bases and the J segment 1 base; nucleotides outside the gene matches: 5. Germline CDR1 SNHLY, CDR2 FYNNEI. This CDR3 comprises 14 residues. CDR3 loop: CASSRQGVSYEQYF. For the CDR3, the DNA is TGTGCCAGCAGTAGGCAGGGGGTATCCTACGAGCAGTACTTC.

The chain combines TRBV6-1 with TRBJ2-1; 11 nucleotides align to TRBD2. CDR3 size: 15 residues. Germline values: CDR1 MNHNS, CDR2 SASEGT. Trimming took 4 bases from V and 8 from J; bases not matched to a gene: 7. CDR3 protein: CASSVSGGAVYEQFF. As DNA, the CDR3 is TGTGCCAGCAGTGTTAGCGGGGGGGCGGTATATGAGCAGTTCTTC.

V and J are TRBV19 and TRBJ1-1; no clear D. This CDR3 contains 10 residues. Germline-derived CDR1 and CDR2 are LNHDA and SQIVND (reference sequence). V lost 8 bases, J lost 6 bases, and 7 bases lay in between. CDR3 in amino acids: CASGRAEAFF. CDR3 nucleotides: TGTGCCAGTGGGCGGGCTGAAGCTTTCTTT.

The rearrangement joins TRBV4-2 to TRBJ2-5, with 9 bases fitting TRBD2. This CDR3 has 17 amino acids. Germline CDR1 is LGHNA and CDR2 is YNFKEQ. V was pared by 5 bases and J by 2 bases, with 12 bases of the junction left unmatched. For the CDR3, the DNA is TGTGCCAGCAGCGAATGGGAGCGGGGGGTAGATCAAGAGACCCAGTACTTC. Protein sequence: CASSEWERGVDQETQYF.

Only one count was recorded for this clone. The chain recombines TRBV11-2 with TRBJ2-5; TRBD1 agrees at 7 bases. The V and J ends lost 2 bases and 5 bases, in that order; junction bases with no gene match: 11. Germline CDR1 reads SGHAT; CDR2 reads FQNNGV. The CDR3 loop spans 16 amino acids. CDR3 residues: CASSLIDRQGWETQYF. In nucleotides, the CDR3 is TGTGCCAGCAGCTTAATCGACCGACAGGGATGGGAGACCCAGTACTTC.

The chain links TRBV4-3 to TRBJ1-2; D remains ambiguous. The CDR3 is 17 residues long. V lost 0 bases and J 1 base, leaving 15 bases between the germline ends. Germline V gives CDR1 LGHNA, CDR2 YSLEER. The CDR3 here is CASSQDLMWQNNYGYTF. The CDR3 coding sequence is TGCGCCAGCAGCCAAGATCTTATGTGGCAGAATAACTATGGCTACACCTTC.

The CDR3 DNA follows: TGTGCCATCAGTGAGTCGGGGGCAGCCACTAGCACAGATACGCAGTATTTT. This sequence encodes CAISESGAATSTDTQYF. The gene calls are TRBV10-3 and TRBJ2-3; TRBD1 is a possible D gene (6 bases). CDR3 size: 17 residues. V was shortened by 0 bases and J by 0 bases, with 13 bases between the two germline ends. Germline V gene lookup returns CDR1 ENHRY and CDR2 SYGVKD.

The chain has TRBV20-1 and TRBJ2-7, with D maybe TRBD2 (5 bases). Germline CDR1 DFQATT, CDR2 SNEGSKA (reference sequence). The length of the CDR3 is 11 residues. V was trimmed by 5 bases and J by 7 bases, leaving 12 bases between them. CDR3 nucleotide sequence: TGCAGTGCTCCCATGGAGGAAGAGCAGTACGTC. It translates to CSAPMEEEQYV.

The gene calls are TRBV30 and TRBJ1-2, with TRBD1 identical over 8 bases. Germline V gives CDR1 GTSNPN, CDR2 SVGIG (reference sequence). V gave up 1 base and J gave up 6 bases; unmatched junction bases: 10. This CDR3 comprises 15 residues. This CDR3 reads CAWSASGQVRNGYTF. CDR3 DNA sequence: TGTGCCTGGAGTGCCTCGGGACAGGTTAGAAATGGCTACACCTTC.

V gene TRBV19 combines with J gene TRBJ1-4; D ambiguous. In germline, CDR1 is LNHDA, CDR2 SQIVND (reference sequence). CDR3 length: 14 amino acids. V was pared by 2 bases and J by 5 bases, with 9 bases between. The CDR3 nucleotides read TGTGCCAGTAGTATATCCAGTTCGAATGAAAAACTGTTTTTT. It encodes CASSISSSNEKLFF. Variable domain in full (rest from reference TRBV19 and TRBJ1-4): DGGITQSPKYLFRKEGQNVTLSCEQNLNHDAMYWYRQDPGQGLRLIYYSQIVNDFQKGDIAEGYSVSREKKESFPLTVTSAQKNPTAFYLCASSISSSNEKLFFGSGTQLSVL.

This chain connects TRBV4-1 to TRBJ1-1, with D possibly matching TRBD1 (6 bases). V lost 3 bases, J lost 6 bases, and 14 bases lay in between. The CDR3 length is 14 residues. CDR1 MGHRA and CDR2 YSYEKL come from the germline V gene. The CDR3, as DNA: TGCGCCAGCAGCCAGGGGGCCAGGGGCCCTGAAGCTTTCTTT. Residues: CASSQGARGPEAFF.

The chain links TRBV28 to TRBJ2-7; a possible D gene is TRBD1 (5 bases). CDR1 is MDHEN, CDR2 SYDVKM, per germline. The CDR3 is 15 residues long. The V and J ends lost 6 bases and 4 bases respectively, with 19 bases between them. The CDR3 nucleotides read TGTGCCAGCAGCCCCCGGACACCTTACCTTTACGAGCAGTACGTC. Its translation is CASSPRTPYLYEQYV.

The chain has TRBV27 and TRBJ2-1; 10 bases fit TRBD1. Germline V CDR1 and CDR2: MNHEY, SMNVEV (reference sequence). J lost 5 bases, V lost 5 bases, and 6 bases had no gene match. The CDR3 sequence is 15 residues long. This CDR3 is CASSPIGQGDNEQFF. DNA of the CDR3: TGTGCCAGCAGTCCCATCGGACAGGGGGACAATGAGCAGTTCTTC.

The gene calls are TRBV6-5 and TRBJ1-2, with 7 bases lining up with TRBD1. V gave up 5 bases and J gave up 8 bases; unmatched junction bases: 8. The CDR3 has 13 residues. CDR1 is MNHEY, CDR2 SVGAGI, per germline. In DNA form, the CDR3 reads TGTGCCAGCAGTGGAACGGGACAGCGCGGCTACACCTTC. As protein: CASSGTGQRGYTF.

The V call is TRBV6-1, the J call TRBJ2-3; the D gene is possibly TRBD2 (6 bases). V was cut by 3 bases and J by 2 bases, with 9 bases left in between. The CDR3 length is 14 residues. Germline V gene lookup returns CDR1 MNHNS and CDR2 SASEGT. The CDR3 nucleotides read TGTGCCAGCAGTGATAGCGGAATCACAGATACGCAGTATTTT. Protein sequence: CASSDSGITDTQYF.